The clone carrying this T cell receptor beta chain was recorded once. No antigen is known for it. V was trimmed by 0 bases and J by 0 bases, leaving 8 bases between them. Germline lookup yields CDR1 MGHRA and CDR2 YSYEKL. The CDR3 sequence is 15 residues long. These data come from a study of cytomegalovirus exposure and HLA in healthy donors. Broader study findings: TCR beta V segments were, for the most part, productive about 87% or about 30% of the time in an earlier analysis. It is likely that the observed cluster of highly shared sequence variants was a sequencing artifact. The authors later found most CMV-associated TCR beta chains appeared HLA-restricted.

The PCR ran on 60 Vbeta and 13 Jbeta primers. The method was immunoSEQ multiplex PCR; TCRdb's version includes in-frame clones alone and lacks a portion of them. Of around 94,000 clones detected, roughly three fifths appear once; the ten largest clones hold about 3.8%. Healthy bone marrow donors made up the donor group. The V and J genes are TRBV4-1 and TRBJ1-1, with unresolved D. This TCR came from a man between 25 and 39 years old in good health and CMV-seronegative. Sequenced sample: PBMCs. For the CDR3, the DNA is TGCGCCAGCAGCCAAGAGGAGGGTATGAACACTGAAGCTTTCTTT. Translated: CASSQEEGMNTEAFF.